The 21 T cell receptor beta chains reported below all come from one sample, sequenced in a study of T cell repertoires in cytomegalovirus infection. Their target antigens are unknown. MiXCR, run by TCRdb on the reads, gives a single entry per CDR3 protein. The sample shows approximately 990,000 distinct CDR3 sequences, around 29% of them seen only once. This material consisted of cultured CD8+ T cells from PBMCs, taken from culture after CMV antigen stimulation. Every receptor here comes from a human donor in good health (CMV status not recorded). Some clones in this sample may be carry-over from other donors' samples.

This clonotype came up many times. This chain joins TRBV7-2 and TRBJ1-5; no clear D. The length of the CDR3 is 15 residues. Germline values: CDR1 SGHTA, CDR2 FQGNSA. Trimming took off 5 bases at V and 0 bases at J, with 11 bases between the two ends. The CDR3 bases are TGTGCCAGCAGCCCAGACGGACCTAGCAATCAGCCCCAGCATTTT. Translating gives CASSPDGPSNQPQHF.

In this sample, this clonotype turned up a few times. The DNA for the CDR3 is TGTGCCAGCTCACTAACCGACAGGATCCTCGACACAGATACGCAGTATTTT. Its translation is CASSLTDRILDTDTQYF. The V call is TRBV18, the J call TRBJ2-3; D might be TRBD1 (6 bases). CDR1 and CDR2 from the germline V gene are KGHSH and LQKENI. The CDR3 sequence is 17 residues long. V lost 4 bases and J lost 2, with 19 bases in between.

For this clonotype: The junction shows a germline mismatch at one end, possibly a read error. The CDR3 sequence is CASSSRDVGKGSVENLFF. CDR3 DNA: TGTGCCAGCAGTTCCCGGGACGTTGGGAAGGGATCGGTCGAAAATCTGTTTTTT. This chain connects TRBV12-3 or TRBV12-4 to TRBJ1-4; possible D gene TRBD1, 5 bases. The CDR3 is 18 residues long.

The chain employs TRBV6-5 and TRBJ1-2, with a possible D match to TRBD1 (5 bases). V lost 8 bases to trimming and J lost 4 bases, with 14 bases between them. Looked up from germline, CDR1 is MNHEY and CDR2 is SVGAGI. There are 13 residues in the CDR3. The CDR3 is CASSSRTTYGYTF. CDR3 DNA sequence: TGTGCCAGCTCTTCTCGGACAACCTATGGCTACACCTTC.

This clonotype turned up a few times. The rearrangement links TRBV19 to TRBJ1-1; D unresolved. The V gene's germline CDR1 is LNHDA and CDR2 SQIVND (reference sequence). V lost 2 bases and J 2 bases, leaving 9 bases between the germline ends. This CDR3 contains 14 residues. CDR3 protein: CASSIQGPNTEAFF. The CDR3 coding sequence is TGTGCCAGTAGTATACAAGGTCCCAACACTGAAGCTTTCTTT.

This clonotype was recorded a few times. The CDR3 DNA is TGTGCCAGCAGTTTCGCGGGGTCCGCCACTGAAGCTTTCTTT. Protein: CASSFAGSATEAFF. This rearrangement joins TRBV12-3 or TRBV12-4 to TRBJ1-1; D call uncertain. There are 14 residues in the CDR3. V was trimmed by 3 bases and J by 4 bases, leaving 12 bases between them.

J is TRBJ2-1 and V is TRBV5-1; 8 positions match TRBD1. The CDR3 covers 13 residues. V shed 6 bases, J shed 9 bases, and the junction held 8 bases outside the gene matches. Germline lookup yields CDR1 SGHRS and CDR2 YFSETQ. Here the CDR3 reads CASIPDRGGEQFF. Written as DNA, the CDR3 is TGCGCCAGCATCCCCGACAGGGGAGGTGAGCAGTTCTTC.

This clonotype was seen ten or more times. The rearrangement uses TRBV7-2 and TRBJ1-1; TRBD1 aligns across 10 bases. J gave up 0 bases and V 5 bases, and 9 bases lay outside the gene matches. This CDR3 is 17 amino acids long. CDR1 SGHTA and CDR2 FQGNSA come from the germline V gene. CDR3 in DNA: TGTGCCAGCAGCCAAAGAGACAGGGGGCCCCTGAACACTGAAGCTTTCTTT. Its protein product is CASSQRDRGPLNTEAFF.

In DNA form, the CDR3 reads TGCAGCGTTGAATCACTGGGACAGGGAACAGATACGCAGTATTTT. It translates to CSVESLGQGTDTQYF. The chain couples TRBV29-1 to TRBJ2-3, with 9 bases lining up with TRBD1. Germline V gene lookup returns CDR1 SQVTM and CDR2 ANQGSEA. This CDR3 is 15 amino acids long. The trim removed 2 bases at V and 3 bases at J, leaving 6 bases unmatched.

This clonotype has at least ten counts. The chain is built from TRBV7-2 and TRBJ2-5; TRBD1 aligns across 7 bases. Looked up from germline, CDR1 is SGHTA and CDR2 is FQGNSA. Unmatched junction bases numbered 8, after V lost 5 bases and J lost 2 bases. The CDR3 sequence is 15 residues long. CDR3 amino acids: CASSLMPTGQETQYF. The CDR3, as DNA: TGTGCCAGCAGCCTAATGCCGACAGGGCAAGAGACCCAGTACTTC.

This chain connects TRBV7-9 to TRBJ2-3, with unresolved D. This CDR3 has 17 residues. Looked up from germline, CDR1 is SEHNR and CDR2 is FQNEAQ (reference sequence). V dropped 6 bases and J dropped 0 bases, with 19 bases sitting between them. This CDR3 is CASSSASELHSTDTQYF. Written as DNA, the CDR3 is TGTGCCAGCAGTTCCGCCTCCGAACTTCATAGCACAGATACGCAGTATTTT.

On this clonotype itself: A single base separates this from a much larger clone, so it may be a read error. Here the CDR3 reads CASSLGSSEGLNNEQFF. The DNA for the CDR3 is TGTGCCAGCAGCTTAGGGTCTAGCGAGGGGCTTAACAATGAGCAGTTCTTC. This rearrangement joins TRBV7-8 to TRBJ2-1, with TRBD2 as a possible D gene (6 bases). The CDR3 contains 17 residues. Trimming took 1 base from V and 5 from J, leaving 18 bases between them. Germline-derived CDR1 and CDR2 are SGHVS and FQNEAQ.

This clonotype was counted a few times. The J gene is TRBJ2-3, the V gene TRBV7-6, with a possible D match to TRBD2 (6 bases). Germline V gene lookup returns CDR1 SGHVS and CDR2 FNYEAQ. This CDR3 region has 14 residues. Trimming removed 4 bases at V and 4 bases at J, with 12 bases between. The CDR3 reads CASSSRLGPDTQYF. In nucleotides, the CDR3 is TGTGCCAGCAGCTCCCGACTAGGTCCAGATACGCAGTATTTT.

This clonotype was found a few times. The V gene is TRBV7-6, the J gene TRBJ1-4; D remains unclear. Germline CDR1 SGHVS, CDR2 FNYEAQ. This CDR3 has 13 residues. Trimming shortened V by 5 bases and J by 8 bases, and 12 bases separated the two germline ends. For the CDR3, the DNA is TGTGCCAGCAGCCGTCCCGGGAACGAAAAACTGTTTTTT. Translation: CASSRPGNEKLFF.

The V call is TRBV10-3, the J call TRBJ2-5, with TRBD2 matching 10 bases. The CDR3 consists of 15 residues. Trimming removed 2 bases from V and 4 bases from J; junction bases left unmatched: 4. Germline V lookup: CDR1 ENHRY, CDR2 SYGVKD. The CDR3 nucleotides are TGTGCCATCAGTGAGGAGCGGGGGGGCCGAGAGACCCAGTACTTC. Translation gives CAISEERGGRETQYF.

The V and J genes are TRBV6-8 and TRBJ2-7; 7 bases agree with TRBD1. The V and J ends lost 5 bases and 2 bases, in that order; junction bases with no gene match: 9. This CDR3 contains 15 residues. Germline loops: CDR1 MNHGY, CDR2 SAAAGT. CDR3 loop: CASSQLWDSTYEQYF. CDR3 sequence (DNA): TGTGCCAGCAGTCAACTCTGGGACAGTACCTACGAGCAGTACTTC.

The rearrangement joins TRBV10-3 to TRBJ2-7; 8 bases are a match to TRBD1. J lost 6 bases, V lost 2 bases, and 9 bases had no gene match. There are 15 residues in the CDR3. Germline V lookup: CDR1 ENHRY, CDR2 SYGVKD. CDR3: CAISEAPDRGPEQYV. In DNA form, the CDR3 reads TGTGCCATCAGTGAGGCCCCCGACAGGGGCCCCGAGCAGTACGTC.

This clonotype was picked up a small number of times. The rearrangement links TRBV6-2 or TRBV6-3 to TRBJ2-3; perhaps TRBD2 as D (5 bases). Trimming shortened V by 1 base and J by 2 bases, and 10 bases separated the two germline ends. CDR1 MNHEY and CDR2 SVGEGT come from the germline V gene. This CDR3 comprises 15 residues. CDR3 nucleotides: TGTGCCAGCAGTTACTATCGGGGTACCACAGATACGCAGTATTTT. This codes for CASSYYRGTTDTQYF.

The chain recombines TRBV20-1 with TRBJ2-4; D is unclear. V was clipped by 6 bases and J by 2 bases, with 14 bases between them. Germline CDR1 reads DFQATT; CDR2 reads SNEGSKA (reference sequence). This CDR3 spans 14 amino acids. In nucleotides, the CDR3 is TGCAGTGCCAACAGTTGGAGAACCAAAAACATTCAGTACTTC. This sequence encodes CSANSWRTKNIQYF.

CDR3 protein: CASGLGGGDEAFF. The CDR3 bases are TGTGCTAGTGGTTTGGGCGGGGGAGATGAAGCTTTCTTT. The chain carries TRBV12-5 and TRBJ1-1; a weak D match, TRBD1 (5 bases). Germline V CDR1 and CDR2: LGHNT, FRNRAP. The CDR3 is 13 residues long. V was cut by 1 base and J by 7 bases, with 10 bases left in between.

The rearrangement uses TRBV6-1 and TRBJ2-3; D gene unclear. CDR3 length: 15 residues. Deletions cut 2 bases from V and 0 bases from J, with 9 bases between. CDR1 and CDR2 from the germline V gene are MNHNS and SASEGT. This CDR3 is CASSERVVSTDTQYF. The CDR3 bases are TGTGCCAGCAGTGAAAGAGTGGTCAGCACAGATACGCAGTATTTT.